This T cell receptor (beta chain) was captured by sequencing in a study of tumor-infiltrating lymphocytes in oesophageal squamous cell carcinoma. The CDR3 is 14 residues long. V lost 2 bases, J lost 4 bases, and 11 bases lay in between. Germline V gene lookup returns CDR1 SGHTA and CDR2 FQGNSA. TCRdb re-called the PCR reads through MiXCR, storing one row per CDR3 protein. The sample yields under 20,000 distinct CDR3 sequences, around 40% seen once. The clonotype comes from a male donor with esophageal squamous cell carcinoma. The V gene is TRBV7-2, the J gene TRBJ2-5; D is perhaps TRBD1 (6 bases). Sample: blood. This CDR3 is CASSLQGLGETQYF. Here the CDR3 DNA reads TGTGCCAGCAGCTTACAGGGGTTGGGAGAGACCCAGTACTTC.